These T cell receptor beta chains were read from a single sample in a study of blood T cell repertoires in COVID-19. TCRdb's copy holds only in-frame clones and misses some; the assay was immunoSEQ multiplex PCR. The table has under 200,000 clones, over 65% seen once. Material for sequencing was PBMCs or T cells enriched from blood (not recorded which). The receptors come from a woman between 50 and 59 years old who had recovered from COVID-19. Both conserved end residues are part of each CDR3. The D gene is left open where the match is weak. The size entry is marked missing in some rows and otherwise reads once, few, many or a size class.

V,D,size,J,DNA,CDR3
TRBV2,NA,NA,TRBJ1-5,TGTGCCAGCAGGTCAGATAGCAATCAGCCCCAGCATTTT,CASRSDSNQPQHF
TRBV5-4,TRBD1,NA,TRBJ1-1,TGTGCCAGCAGCTTGGGTTCACAGGGGCAGAACACTGAAGCTTTCTTT,CASSLGSQGQNTEAFF
TRBV7-9,TRBD2,NA,TRBJ2-1,TGTGCCAGCAGCTCCGGGACTAGCGGGATCAATGAGCAGTTCTTC,CASSSGTSGINEQFF
TRBV11-3,NA,NA,TRBJ1-2,TGTGCCAGCAGCTCTCAGGGCGGTGACTATGGCTACACCTTC,CASSSQGGDYGYTF
TRBV7-9,TRBD1,many,TRBJ1-2,TGTGCCAGCAGCTCCGGGACAGGGCTGTTTGGGGGCTACACCTTC,CASSSGTGLFGGYTF
TRBV7-3,NA,NA,TRBJ2-6,TGTGCCAGCAGCTTAGGGTTCGGGCAGGGGATCTCTGGGGCCAACGTCCTGACTTTC,CASSLGFGQGISGANVLTF
TRBV4-3,NA,NA,TRBJ1-1,TGCGCCAGCAGCCAAGATCCTAGCACCTTAAACACTGAAGCTTTCTTT,CASSQDPSTLNTEAFF
TRBV6-1,TRBD1,once,TRBJ1-1,TGTGCCAGCAGTGAAGGGAAGGGACAGCCGAACACTGAAGCTTTCTTT,CASSEGKGQPNTEAFF
TRBV7-2,TRBD1,NA,TRBJ1-5,TGTGCCAGCAGCTTAACCGGACAGGGGGCCAATCAGCCCCAGCATTTT,CASSLTGQGANQPQHF
TRBV6-2/TRBV6-3,TRBD1,NA,TRBJ2-5,TGTGCCAGCAGCCCGACAGGGCGAGAGACCCAGTACTTC,CASSPTGRETQYF
TRBV11-2,NA,NA,TRBJ1-5,TGTGCCAGCAGCTTAGATCAGGGAATGGGTCCCCAGCATTTT,CASSLDQGMGPQHF
TRBV13,NA,NA,TRBJ1-2,TGTGCCAGCAGCTTAGGGCAGGGCACCTTATATGGCTACACCTTC,CASSLGQGTLYGYTF
TRBV19,TRBD1,NA,TRBJ1-1,TGTGCCAGTAGGCGACAGGGAATTTCGCACACTGAAGCTTTCTTT,CASRRQGISHTEAFF
TRBV30,NA,NA,TRBJ1-1,TGTGCCTGGGGAAGCCGCAGGGCCTGGGGTAGGACTGAAGCTTTCTTT,CAWGSRRAWGRTEAFF
TRBV7-9,NA,NA,TRBJ1-1,TGTGCCATCCGGGGGGACACTGAAGCTTTCTTT,CAIRGDTEAFF
TRBV7-2,TRBD2,once,TRBJ2-1,TGTGCCAGCAGCTTCTTCAGCGGGGGCTCCTACAATGAGCAGTTCTTC,CASSFFSGGSYNEQFF
TRBV28,NA,few,TRBJ2-1,TGTGCCAGCAGTGGAGACAGGCTCTATGAGCAGTTCTTC,CASSGDRLYEQFF
TRBV6-1,NA,NA,TRBJ1-5,TGTGCCAGCAGTGAATCGGGCAGGGTGAATCAGCCCCAGCATTTT,CASSESGRVNQPQHF
TRBV6-5,NA,once,TRBJ1-2,TGTGCCAGCAGTTTGTTCGGGGGGGCCTATGGCTACACCTTC,CASSLFGGAYGYTF
TRBV6-5,TRBD2,NA,TRBJ2-5,TGTGCCAGCAGTTTCCAGGGACTAGCGGGGGAGACCCAGTACTTC,CASSFQGLAGETQYF
TRBV5-8,NA,NA,TRBJ1-2,TGTGCCAGCAGCTTAAACGGGGGAATAAGTGGCTACACCTTC,CASSLNGGISGYTF
TRBV5-1,NA,NA,TRBJ2-1,TGCGCCAGCAGCCCGGAGGGACTTGGTGAGCAGTTCTTC,CASSPEGLGEQFF
TRBV6-4,TRBD2,NA,TRBJ2-1,TGTGCCAGCAGTGAGGGACTAGCGTTATACAATGAGCAGTTCTTC,CASSEGLALYNEQFF
TRBV11-2,TRBD2,NA,TRBJ2-4,TGTGCCAGCAGAGTAGCGGGAAAGGCCAAAAACATTCAGTACTTC,CASRVAGKAKNIQYF
TRBV27,NA,NA,TRBJ2-1,TGTGCCAGCGGGCAGCAACAGGTATATGAGCAGTTCTTC,CASGQQQVYEQFF
TRBV11-2,NA,NA,TRBJ2-1,TGTGCCAGCACCTTGGACTTTTACAATGAGCAGTTCTTC,CASTLDFYNEQFF
TRBV19,NA,NA,TRBJ2-1,TGTGCCAGTAGTCCTTATGGAGGGAATGAGCAGTTCTTC,CASSPYGGNEQFF
TRBV10-3,NA,once,TRBJ1-2,TGTGCCATCAGTGATAAGTCAGACTATGGCTACACCTTC,CAISDKSDYGYTF
TRBV5-1,TRBD1,NA,TRBJ2-2,TGCGCCAGCAGCTTCAGGACAGGGGACACCGGGGAGCTGTTTTTT,CASSFRTGDTGELFF
TRBV5-1,NA,NA,TRBJ2-1,TGCGCCAGCAGCTTGGTCTCGAGCTCCTACAATGAGCAGTTCTTC,CASSLVSSSYNEQFF
TRBV15,NA,NA,TRBJ1-5,TGTGCCACCAGCAGAGATTATCAGTCGTTCCAGCCCCAGCATTTT,CATSRDYQSFQPQHF
TRBV13,TRBD2,NA,TRBJ2-3,TGTGCCAGCAGCTTCTATGGGGCGGGGGGAGTCGGCGAATCCACAGATACGCAGTATTTT,CASSFYGAGGVGESTDTQYF
TRBV5-1,NA,NA,TRBJ2-3,TGCGCCAGCAGCTTGGAGGCGGGCCTCACAGATACGCAGTATTTT,CASSLEAGLTDTQYF
TRBV25-1,NA,once,TRBJ1-5,TGTGCCAGCAGTGATGCGGGGCCGAACAATCAGCCCCAGCATTTT,CASSDAGPNNQPQHF
TRBV19,NA,NA,TRBJ2-1,TGTGCCAGTAGTATTGGGGGGATAGCCTACAATGAGCAGTTCTTC,CASSIGGIAYNEQFF
TRBV29-1,NA,NA,TRBJ1-4,TGCAGCGCCGTGGGGGGTTCGGAAAAACTGTTTTTT,CSAVGGSEKLFF